Below, 21 T cell receptor beta chains from the same sample are listed, as sequenced in a study of CD8+CD57+ T cells in acquired aplastic anemia. Template material for TCR beta VDJ and CDR3 profiling consisted of genomic DNA. Via MiXCR, TCRdb re-called the reads, giving one row per CDR3 protein. The table includes over 150,000 distinct CDR3 sequences, about 53% detected once. Sequenced material: sorted CD4+, CD8+, or CD8+CD57+ T cells (not recorded which) from PBMCs. The receptors were sampled from a human donor in good health, serving as a control.

This clonotype was seen a few times. The chain links TRBV4-3 to TRBJ1-4; no clear D. The germline CDR1 and CDR2 sequences are LGHNA and YSLEER. Trimming cost V 0 bases and J 3 bases, with 20 bases left between them. The CDR3 is made up of 19 amino acids. The CDR3 coding sequence is TGCGCCAGCAGCCAAGATCTTCAGGACGCCTCCGGGGCTAATGAAAAACTGTTTTTT. As protein: CASSQDLQDASGANEKLFF.

The genes are TRBV30 and TRBJ2-5, with D perhaps TRBD2 (5 bases). CDR1 and CDR2 from the germline V gene are GTSNPN and SVGIG (reference sequence). Trimming removed 3 bases at V and 6 bases at J, with 11 bases between. This CDR3 spans 12 amino acids. CDR3 nucleotide sequence: TGTGCCTGGAGCCGGGGATCGCAGACCCAGTACTTC. Amino acid sequence: CAWSRGSQTQYF.

There are many counts of this clonotype. The genes are TRBV7-9 and TRBJ1-1; the D gene is possibly TRBD1 (6 bases). Germline-derived CDR1 and CDR2 are SEHNR and FQNEAQ (reference sequence). V gave up 2 bases and J gave up 1 base, with 14 bases separating them. This CDR3 is built from 16 residues. CDR3: CASSLSQGRGNTEAFF. Here the CDR3 DNA reads TGTGCCAGCAGCTTATCTCAGGGGCGGGGGAACACTGAAGCTTTCTTT. Filled out from reference TRBV7-9 and TRBJ1-1, the complete variable domain reads DTGVSQNPRHKITKRGQNVTFRCDPISEHNRLYWYRQTLGQGPEFLTYFQNEAQLEKSRLLSDRFSAERPKGSFSTLEIQRTEQGDSAMYLCASSLSQGRGNTEAFFGQGTRLTVV.

This clonotype has more than one count but fewer than ten. A junction boundary mismatches the germline segment, possibly from a read error. The chain combines TRBV29-1 with TRBJ1-2; D gene ambiguous. The V gene's germline CDR1 is SQVTM and CDR2 ANQGSEA. This CDR3 contains 10 residues. The CDR3 coding sequence is TGCAGCGTTGGCGAAGGAGGCTGCACCTTC. Encoded protein: CSVGEGGCTF.

This sequence joins TRBV20-1 and TRBJ1-2, with no clear D. This CDR3 has 13 residues. The V gene's germline CDR1 is DFQATT and CDR2 SNEGSKA (reference sequence). The V and J ends lost 0 bases and 4 bases respectively, with 9 bases between them. The CDR3 spells CSARDQFGYGYTF. The CDR3 coding sequence is TGCAGTGCTAGAGATCAGTTTGGCTATGGCTACACCTTC.

This clonotype has ten or more counts. At one of its ends the junction is not consistent with the germline gene, which may arise from a read error. The CDR3, as DNA: TGCAGCGTTGAACACATGGCTGGTAGCAATCAGCCCCGGCATTTT. Protein product: CSVEHMAGSNQPRHF. V is TRBV29-1 and J is TRBJ1-5; no reliable D call. Germline assignment: CDR1 SQVTM and CDR2 ANQGSEA. This CDR3 region has 15 residues.

The chain employs TRBV5-1 and TRBJ1-6; possibly TRBD1 for D (6 bases). Germline CDR1 is SGHRS and CDR2 is YFSETQ. This CDR3 is 14 amino acids long. V gave up 0 bases and J gave up 8 bases, with 9 bases separating them. CDR3 DNA sequence: TGCGCCAGCAGCTTGGGACAGGAGTATTCACCCCTCCACTTT. Translating it yields CASSLGQEYSPLHF.

The sample holds a few counts of this clonotype. This chain links TRBV27 with TRBJ1-5; 9 bases are shared with TRBD1. V shed 2 bases and J 3 bases; nucleotides not matched to a gene: 8. The germline V gene has CDR1 MNHEY and CDR2 SMNVEV (reference sequence). This CDR3 is 17 amino acids long. In DNA, the CDR3 is TGTGCCAGCAGTTTACAGGGACAGGGATCCTCCAATCAGCCCCAGCATTTT. It is translated as CASSLQGQGSSNQPQHF.

Worth noting for this clonotype: A much larger clone sits a single nucleotide away, making a read error possible. Likely a read error: the CDR3 ends without its conserved phenylalanine or tryptophan. J is TRBJ1-2 and V is TRBV28; a possible D gene is TRBD1 (5 bases). The V gene's germline CDR1 is MDHEN and CDR2 SYDVKM. There are 13 residues in the CDR3. V lost 8 bases and J lost 6, with 16 bases in between. The CDR3 DNA sequence: TGTGCCAGCTCAGAGCAGGGAGTCAATGGCTACACCCTC. It yields the protein CASSEQGVNGYTL.

This chain links TRBV27 with TRBJ2-7; the D is unclear. The CDR3 runs to 13 residues. Trimming left V 3 bases short and J 2 bases short, with 8 bases between. In germline, CDR1 is MNHEY, CDR2 SMNVEV (reference sequence). Here the CDR3 reads CASSLGSAYEQYF. The CDR3 DNA sequence: TGTGCCAGCAGTTTGGGATCAGCCTACGAGCAGTACTTC.

The V and J genes are TRBV15 and TRBJ1-5; D is possibly TRBD1 (5 bases). Looked up from germline, CDR1 is LNHNV and CDR2 is YYDKDF (reference sequence). The CDR3 sequence is 16 residues long. V was clipped by 0 bases and J by 7 bases, with 16 bases between them. CDR3 region: CATSRDQGSLGQPQHF. CDR3 nucleotides: TGTGCCACCAGCAGAGATCAGGGTAGTCTTGGGCAGCCCCAGCATTTT. The full variable domain, in which reference TRBV15 and TRBJ1-5 provide the parts outside the CDR3, is DAMVIQNPRYQVTQFGKPVTLSCSQTLNHNVMYWYQQKSSQAPKLLFHYYDKDFNNEADTPDNFQSRRPNTSFCFLDIRSPGLGDTAMYLCATSRDQGSLGQPQHFGDGTRLSIL.

This clonotype has ten or more counts. The chain recombines TRBV28 with TRBJ1-2; D gene uncertain. V lost 9 bases and J lost 8, with 16 bases in between. The V gene's germline CDR1 is MDHEN and CDR2 SYDVKM. The CDR3 covers 12 residues. The CDR3 DNA sequence: TGTGCCAGTCCTGACCCCCTGGGAGGCTACACCTTC. Translation: CASPDPLGGYTF.

This chain links TRBV30 with TRBJ1-2; a weak D match, TRBD1 (6 bases). Germline CDR1 and CDR2: GTSNPN and SVGIG (reference sequence). This CDR3 comprises 11 residues. The CDR3 here is CSIEGDYGYTF. The CDR3 region has the DNA TGTAGCATTGAGGGGGATTATGGCTACACCTTC.

The CDR3 loop reads CATSRDPGTGANVLTF. The CDR3 nucleotides are TGTGCCACCAGCAGAGATCCGGGGACTGGGGCCAACGTCCTGACTTTC. The genes are TRBV15 and TRBJ2-6; weak D call: TRBD2 (5 bases). Between the trimmed V and J ends, which lost 0 bases and 2 bases, there was a span of 8 bases. This CDR3 spans 16 amino acids. Germline values: CDR1 LNHNV, CDR2 YYDKDF (reference sequence). Combining the CDR3 with reference TRBV15 and TRBJ2-6 gives the whole variable domain DAMVIQNPRYQVTQFGKPVTLSCSQTLNHNVMYWYQQKSSQAPKLLFHYYDKDFNNEADTPDNFQSRRPNTSFCFLDIRSPGLGDTAMYLCATSRDPGTGANVLTFGAGSRLTVL.

This clonotype has a count of ten or more. The chain has TRBV2 and TRBJ2-2; TRBD2 matches 11 bases. Looked up from germline, CDR1 is SNHLY and CDR2 is FYNNEI. The CDR3 runs 16 residues. V gave up 7 bases and J gave up 6 bases; unmatched junction bases: 10. This CDR3 is CASTQILAGAAGELFF. The DNA of the CDR3 is TGTGCCAGCACTCAGATACTAGCGGGGGCGGCCGGGGAGCTGTTTTTT.

The V call is TRBV6-1, the J call TRBJ2-3, with D maybe TRBD1 (5 bases). This CDR3 contains 12 residues. Deletions cut 8 bases from V and 5 bases from J, with 11 bases between. Germline loops: CDR1 MNHNS, CDR2 SASEGT. CDR3 in amino acids: CASEQGGDTQYF. The CDR3 nucleotides read TGTGCCAGCGAGCAGGGTGGAGATACGCAGTATTTT.

This clonotype showed up many times. This chain uses TRBV7-8 with TRBJ2-7; 7 bases are shared with TRBD1. CDR3 length equals 15 residues. Germline V lookup: CDR1 SGHVS, CDR2 FQNEAQ. Trimming took 4 bases from V and 0 from J; bases not matched to a gene: 6. The CDR3 sequence is CASSYDRDISYEQYF. DNA for the CDR3: TGTGCCAGCAGCTATGACAGGGACATCTCCTACGAGCAGTACTTC.

This clonotype has ten or more counts. The chain has TRBV24-1 and TRBJ2-2; the match to TRBD1 covers 10 bases. The V gene's germline CDR1 is KGHDR and CDR2 SFDVKD. After removal of 1 base from V and 6 bases from J, the junction contained 4 bases not matched to a gene. The CDR3 sequence is 16 residues long. Here the CDR3 reads CATSDFWDRGSGELFF. DNA of the CDR3: TGTGCCACCAGTGATTTTTGGGACAGGGGTTCCGGGGAGCTGTTTTTT.

The chain employs TRBV11-2 and TRBJ2-1; D possibly corresponds to TRBD2 (6 bases). CDR1 is SGHAT and CDR2 is FQNNGV in the germline V gene. The V and J ends lost 5 bases and 5 bases respectively, with 16 bases between them. The CDR3 runs to 15 residues. CDR3 DNA: TGTGCCAGCAGCCTTCCATCTGCGGGGAACAATGAGCAGTTCTTC. It specifies CASSLPSAGNNEQFF.

A word on this clonotype: Lacking the conserved final phenylalanine or tryptophan, this CDR3 likely reflects a read error. The chain carries TRBV19 and TRBJ1-2; 9 bases map to TRBD1. Germline lookup yields CDR1 LNHDA and CDR2 SQIVND (reference sequence). CDR3 length: 15 residues. The V gene end was trimmed by 6 bases and the J gene end by 1 base; junction bases not matched to a gene: 6. CDR3 residues: CASSIGTGSNYGYTS. The DNA of the CDR3 is TGTGCCAGTAGCATCGGGACAGGGAGTAACTATGGCTACACCTCC.

The genes are TRBV19 and TRBJ1-2; D is unclear. The CDR3 length is 12 residues. Trimming pared 5 bases from V and 0 bases from J, leaving 4 bases between. CDR1 and CDR2 from the germline V gene are LNHDA and SQIVND (reference sequence). CDR3 protein: CASSFSNYGYTF. CDR3 in DNA: TGTGCCAGTAGTTTTTCTAACTATGGCTACACCTTC.